A single sample gave rise to the 23 T cell receptor beta chains below, sequenced in a study of breast tumors, draining lymph nodes, adjacent tissues. One entry per CDR3 protein results from TCRdb running MiXCR on the multiplex PCR reads. The sample includes about 180,000 distinct CDR3 sequences, roughly 30% of them seen just once. Samples came from axillary lymph nodes draining the breast cancer. Sequencing used axillary lymph node tissue. The origin of the receptors is a female donor with breast cancer. Some clones in this sample may be carry-over from other donors' samples.

In this sample, this clonotype turned up many times. J is TRBJ2-1 and V is TRBV11-2; 7 nucleotides align to TRBD2. Germline CDR1 reads SGHAT; CDR2 reads FQNNGV. V gave up 3 bases and J gave up 8 bases; unmatched junction bases: 10. This CDR3 has 15 amino acids. The CDR3 is CASSLLAAAPHEQFF. The CDR3 nucleotides read TGTGCCAGCAGCTTGCTAGCGGCCGCCCCCCATGAGCAGTTCTTC. Full variable domain (missing parts from reference TRBV11-2 and TRBJ2-1): EAGVAQSPRYKIIEKRQSVAFWCNPISGHATLYWYQQILGQGPKLLIQFQNNGVVDDSQLPKDRFSAERLKGVDSTLKIQPAKLEDSAVYLCASSLLAAAPHEQFFGPGTRLTVL.

This clonotype was recorded many times. The chain carries TRBV10-3 and TRBJ2-7; TRBD2 is a possible D gene (7 bases). Germline CDR1 ENHRY, CDR2 SYGVKD. Trimming left V 6 bases short and J 2 bases short, with 11 bases between. This CDR3 has 13 amino acids. The CDR3 coding sequence is TGTGCCATCAGCGGGGGGCCCACCTACGAGCAGTACTTC. Translating gives CAISGGPTYEQYF.

Ten or more counts support this clonotype. The rearrangement uses TRBV14 and TRBJ1-6; D gene ambiguous. V dropped 0 bases and J dropped 8 bases, with 14 bases sitting between them. This CDR3 region has 16 residues. The V gene's germline CDR1 is SGHDN and CDR2 FVKESK. This CDR3 reads CASSQDQPLAHSPLHF. The CDR3 nucleotides are TGTGCCAGCAGCCAAGATCAACCATTAGCCCATTCACCCCTCCACTTT.

About this clonotype itself: This may come from a read error, since a much larger clone is one base off. The chain uses TRBV5-1 and TRBJ2-1, with 9 bases matching TRBD1. The length of the CDR3 is 18 residues. Trimming removed 0 bases from V and 7 bases from J; junction bases left unmatched: 14. CDR1 is SGHRS and CDR2 is YFSETQ in the germline V gene. The CDR3 loop is CASSLAPTGGAPRNEQFF. The DNA for the CDR3 is TGCGCCAGCAGCTTGGCCCCGACAGGGGGTGCCCCGAGGAATGAGCAGTTCTTC.

Many counts were recorded for this clonotype. The CDR3 here is CASSIGGAGNEQFF. The CDR3 DNA sequence: TGTGCCAGTAGTATCGGGGGCGCGGGCAATGAGCAGTTCTTC. The genes are TRBV19 and TRBJ2-1, with D tentatively TRBD1 or TRBD2 (6 bases each). Trimming stripped 3 bases from V and 6 bases from J, with 12 bases between. CDR1 and CDR2 from the germline V gene are LNHDA and SQIVND (reference sequence). There are 14 residues in the CDR3.

This clonotype was picked up many times. CDR3 residues: CASSFWGTDPYNEQFF. CDR3 bases: TGTGCCAGCAGCTTTTGGGGGACCGATCCCTACAATGAGCAGTTCTTC. The rearrangement links TRBV7-9 to TRBJ2-1; D possibly matches TRBD1 or TRBD2 (5 bases each). This CDR3 spans 16 amino acids. Trimming left V 3 bases short and J 2 bases short, with 14 bases between. Germline CDR1 SEHNR, CDR2 FQNEAQ (reference sequence).

At least ten counts were recorded for this clonotype. V gene TRBV6-6 combines with J gene TRBJ2-7, with 8 bases fitting TRBD1. The trim removed 6 bases at V and 6 bases at J, leaving 4 bases unmatched. Germline CDR1 MNHNY, CDR2 SVGAGI (reference sequence). This CDR3 comprises 12 residues. The CDR3 region has the DNA TGTGCCAGCAGCGACAGGGGACGCGAGCAGTACTTC. This gives the protein CASSDRGREQYF.

This clonotype was counted between two and nine times. A much larger clone differs from this one at a single base, so this may be a read error. J is TRBJ1-2 and V is TRBV6-5, with a possible D match to TRBD1 (5 bases). Between the trimmed V and J ends, which lost 5 bases and 8 bases, there was a span of 15 bases. Looked up from germline, CDR1 is MNHEY and CDR2 is SVGAGI. This CDR3 comprises 13 residues. The CDR3 region has the DNA TGTGCCAGCAGTCACGACAGCCTTGGAGGCTACACCTTC. It codes for CASSHDSLGGYTF.

Regarding this clonotype: A much larger clonotype is one base distant, so this may be a read error. The J gene is TRBJ2-5, the V gene TRBV5-6, with a weak D call TRBD1 (5 bases). Trimming took off 0 bases at V and 2 bases at J, with 8 bases between the two ends. The CDR3 is made up of 14 amino acids. CDR1 and CDR2 (germline): SGHDT, YYEEEE. CDR3 coding DNA: TGTGCCAGCAGCTTGGTGGGGCCACAAGAGACCCAGTACTTC. Its protein is CASSLVGPQETQYF.

About this clonotype itself: In this CDR3 the conserved last residue, phenylalanine or tryptophan, is missing, so a read error is likely. The gene calls are TRBV9 and TRBJ2-3; 10 positions agree with TRBD2. Per the germline V gene, CDR1 is SGDLS and CDR2 is YYNGEE. The CDR3 covers 16 residues. J was trimmed by 1 base and V by 1 base; bases with no gene match: 3. The CDR3 DNA is TGTGCCAGCAGCGTACTAGCGGGGGAAGGCACAGATACGCAGTATTTA. Amino acids: CASSVLAGEGTDTQYL.

A note on this clonotype: A much larger clone lies a single base off, so this may be a read error. V is TRBV9 and J is TRBJ1-2, with 9 bases fitting TRBD1. Per the germline V gene, CDR1 is SGDLS and CDR2 is YYNGEE. The CDR3 loop spans 20 amino acids. The V gene end was trimmed by 6 bases and the J gene end by 8 bases; junction bases not matched to a gene: 29. CDR3 protein: CASTRNAVTGGEPDAGGYTF. The CDR3 bases are TGTGCCAGCACCAGAAATGCAGTTACAGGGGGCGAGCCCGATGCCGGCGGCTACACCTTC. The variable domain in full, completed from reference TRBV9 and TRBJ1-2, reads DSGVTQTPKHLITATGQRVTLRCSPRSGDLSVYWYQQSLDQGLQFLIQYYNGEERAKGNILERFSAQQFPDLHSELNLSSLELGDSALYFCASTRNAVTGGEPDAGGYTFGSGTRLTVV.

As to this clonotype: A much larger clone sits a single nucleotide away, making a read error possible. This chain links TRBV13 with TRBJ1-1; D ambiguous. CDR3 length equals 12 residues. Germline V gene lookup returns CDR1 PRHDT and CDR2 FYEKMQ (reference sequence). The V and J ends lost 5 bases and 7 bases respectively, with 11 bases between them. The CDR3 reads CASSRSKSEAFF. The CDR3 DNA sequence: TGTGCCAGCAGCCGGTCAAAGAGTGAAGCTTTCTTT.

CDR3 protein: CSAKAASGSYNEQFF. The CDR3 nucleotides are TGCAGTGCTAAGGCGGCTAGCGGGAGTTACAATGAGCAGTTCTTC. The chain uses TRBV20-1 and TRBJ2-1, with 10 bases matching TRBD2. With V trimmed by 4 bases and J by 4 bases, 7 bases remained unmatched. Germline CDR1 and CDR2: DFQATT and SNEGSKA (reference sequence). There are 15 residues in the CDR3.

Comment on this clonotype: The junction shows a germline mismatch at one end, possibly a read error. Here the CDR3 reads CGVSLGGGLGGYTF. In DNA, the CDR3 is TGCGGCGTGTCCCTGGGGGGGGGGCTCGGTGGCTACACCTTC. The gene calls are TRBV29-1 and TRBJ1-2; possibly TRBD1 for D (6 bases). The CDR3 runs to 14 residues. From germline, CDR1 is SQVTM and CDR2 ANQGSEA.

In its sample, this clonotype was seen many times. The chain joins TRBV6-5 to TRBJ1-6; D is undetermined. This CDR3 region has 15 residues. The V end was cut by 4 bases, the J end by 7 bases, with 14 bases between. Germline V gene data show CDR1 as MNHEY and CDR2 as SVGAGI. The CDR3 DNA reads TGTGCCAGCAGTTTCTATTCAACCAAAAATTCACCCCTCCACTTT. Residues: CASSFYSTKNSPLHF.

A few counts support this clonotype. Mismatch with germline at one junction end may stem from a read error. The V gene is TRBV6-5, the J gene TRBJ2-7; TRBD1 agrees at 9 bases. CDR1 is MNHEY, CDR2 SVGAGI, per germline. The CDR3 extends over 17 amino acids. The CDR3 DNA sequence: TGTGCCAGCAGTCACTCGCCTCCGGGACAGGGTATCACCGAGCAGTACTTC. Protein product: CASSHSPPGQGITEQYF.

The sample holds many counts of this clonotype. This chain uses TRBV12-3 or TRBV12-4 with TRBJ1-6, with a tentative D call TRBD1 (5 bases). Trimming removed 3 bases from V and 12 bases from J, with 9 bases in between. This CDR3 contains 12 residues. CDR3 amino acids: CASSFGGVPLHF. The CDR3 nucleotides read TGTGCCAGCAGTTTTGGGGGAGTACCCCTCCACTTT.

Turning to this clonotype: This could be a read error, since a much larger clone is one nucleotide away. The chain combines TRBV6-5 with TRBJ2-2; D may be TRBD1 (5 bases). The CDR3 runs 13 residues. Germline V lookup: CDR1 MNHEY, CDR2 SVGAGI. V was shortened by 6 bases and J by 4 bases, with 9 bases between the two germline ends. In DNA, the CDR3 is TGTGCCAGCAGACGACAGCGCACCGGGGAGCTGTTTTTT. Translated, it gives CASRRQRTGELFF.

V and J are TRBV13 and TRBJ1-6, with 7 bases fitting TRBD1. V trimming: 5 bases; J trimming: 6 bases; junction bases outside the gene matches: 16. Germline CDR1 PRHDT, CDR2 FYEKMQ (reference sequence). The CDR3 extends over 18 amino acids. As DNA, the CDR3 is TGTGCCAGCAGCGTGGCTCGCGGCCAGGGGGATTTTAATTCACCCCTCCACTTT. Its protein is CASSVARGQGDFNSPLHF.

In its sample, this clonotype was seen many times. The chain employs TRBV5-5 and TRBJ1-5; D remains unclear. V was pared by 2 bases and J by 7 bases, with 13 bases between. Germline loops: CDR1 SGHKS, CDR2 YYEKEE (reference sequence). This CDR3 has 14 residues. The CDR3 sequence: CASSLRGPRQPQHF. DNA for the CDR3: TGTGCCAGCAGCTTAAGAGGTCCGCGGCAGCCCCAGCATTTT.

Regarding this clonotype: This may be a read error, as it is one base from a much larger clone. Here the CDR3 omits its conserved ending phenylalanine or tryptophan, so a read error is the likely source. The CDR3 sequence is CASSTTSGTETQYL. In DNA, the CDR3 is TGTGCTAGCAGCACGACTAGCGGGACTGAGACCCAGTACCTC. The gene calls are TRBV7-7 and TRBJ2-5; 11 bases line up with TRBD2. The CDR3 consists of 14 residues. CDR1 and CDR2 (germline): SSHAT, FNYEAQ (reference sequence).

This clonotype was seen many times. The V gene is TRBV7-9, the J gene TRBJ2-2, with D perhaps being TRBD1 or TRBD2 (6 bases each). This CDR3 contains 16 residues. Germline V gene sequence: CDR1 SEHNR, CDR2 FQNEAQ (reference sequence). Deletions cut 1 base from V and 6 bases from J, with 15 bases between. In DNA, the CDR3 is TGTGCCAGCAGCTTAGGAGGGGGGCTTGTTCCCGGGGAGCTGTTTTTT. Translating it yields CASSLGGGLVPGELFF.

As to this clonotype: A much larger clone lies a single base off, so this may be a read error. The gene calls are TRBV12-5 and TRBJ2-2; TRBD2 might be the D (6 bases). This CDR3 has 11 residues. Germline V CDR1 and CDR2: LGHNT, FRNRAP. Here the CDR3 DNA reads TGTGCTAGTGGTGTTTCCGGGGGGCTGTTTTTT. Amino acid sequence: CASGVSGGLFF.